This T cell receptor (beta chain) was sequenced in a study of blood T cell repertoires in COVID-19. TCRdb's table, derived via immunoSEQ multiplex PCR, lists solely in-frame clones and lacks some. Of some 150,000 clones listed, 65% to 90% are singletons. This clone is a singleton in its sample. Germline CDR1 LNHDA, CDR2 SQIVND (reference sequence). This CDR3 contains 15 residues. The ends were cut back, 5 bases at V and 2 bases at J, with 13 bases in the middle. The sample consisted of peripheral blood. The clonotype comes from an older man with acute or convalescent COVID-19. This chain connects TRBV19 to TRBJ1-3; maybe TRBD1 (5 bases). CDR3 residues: CASSATPGTGNTIYF. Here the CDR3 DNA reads TGTGCCAGTAGTGCAACTCCAGGGACTGGAAACACCATATATTTT.